This TCR beta chain was sequenced in a study of T cells in Graves' hyperthyroidism and ophthalmopathy. Study-level results: The model foresaw ophthalmopathy a median around 6 months prior to onset.

CDR3 length equals 17 residues. J was trimmed by 2 bases and V by 2 bases; bases with no gene match: 7. In germline, CDR1 is PRHDT, CDR2 FYEKMQ (reference sequence). Over 18 months, lack of ophthalmopathy progression marked Graves' hyperthyroidism as stable. This clonotype has a count of ten or more. Its antigen is unidentified. The source material, RNA transcripts, was used to amplify TCR beta CDR3 regions. The HTBI set primed first-round TCR CDR3 RT-PCR. A single record per CDR3 protein comes from TCRdb applying MiXCR to the multiplex PCR reads. The sample has fewer than 600,000 distinct CDR3 sequences, 12% to 15% seen once.

The TCR originated in a woman aged 40-49 years with Graves' hyperthyroidism. The chain recombines TRBV13 with TRBJ2-2; 8 bases line up with TRBD2. The sequenced material came from blood. The CDR3 DNA reads as TGTGCCAGCAGCTTAATCGAGCGGGAGATCAACACCGGGGAGCTGTTTTTT. The encoded protein is CASSLIEREINTGELFF. Based on the CDR3 plus reference TRBV13 and TRBJ2-2, the full variable domain is AAGVIQSPRHLIKEKRETATLKCYPIPRHDTVYWYQQGPGQDPQFLISFYEKMQSDKGSIPDRFSAQQFSDYHSELNMSSLELGDSALYFCASSLIEREINTGELFFGEGSRLTVL.